Sequencing of this T cell receptor beta chain was carried out in a study of Ad26.COV2.S vaccination and SARS-CoV-2 variants. At the level of the study: Into the muscle, Ad26.COV2.S was dosed once or twice, 56 days apart. Findings and limits, study-wide: Breadth and depth estimates from TCRs may understate total T cell responses.

This table comes from immunoSEQ multiplex PCR, and its TCRdb copy is limited to in-frame clones, with some not included. The sample contains 440,000 or so clones, around 91% of which appear only once. A note on this clone: What it recognizes is unknown.

Treatment meaning: some 20 received Ad26.COV2.S at low or high dose, single or two shots; roughly five received placebo; per-sample allocation not given. Vaccine and placebo recipients were sampled on day 63 after the first injection. Wuhan-strain spike was delivered by a replication-incompetent Ad26 vector. This CDR3 spans 15 amino acids. With 6 bases clipped from V and 2 bases from J, the junction kept 6 bases outside the gene matches. The germline CDR1 and CDR2 sequences are KGHSH and LQKENI. This receptor was taken from a person aged 18 to 65 who received the Ad26.COV2.S COVID-19 vaccine or a placebo. Sequencing used peripheral blood, obtained in a trial of Ad26.COV2.S vaccine versus placebo. V gene TRBV18 combines with J gene TRBJ2-7, with TRBD2 matching over 11 bases. CDR3 sequence reads: CASSPRLAGTYEQYF. The CDR3 region has the DNA TGTGCCAGCTCTCCAAGACTAGCGGGGACCTACGAGCAGTACTTC. The full variable domain, completed using reference TRBV18 and TRBJ2-7, is NAGVMQNPRHLVRRRGQEARLRCSPMKGHSHVYWYRQLPEEGLKFMVYLQKENIIDESGMPKERFSAEFPKEGPSILRIQQVVRGDSAAYFCASSPRLAGTYEQYFGPGTRLTVT.